The present entry profiles one T cell receptor (beta chain) with its context. Losses at the gene ends were 3 bases for V and 7 bases for J; bases not matched to a gene: 9. Germline V gene lookup returns CDR1 SGDLS and CDR2 YYNGEE. CDR3 size: 14 residues. This specimen belongs to a study of T cell changes during pregnancy in multiple sclerosis. TCRdb keeps only in-frame clones here, not all; method: immunoSEQ multiplex PCR. The repertoire holds 98,000 or so clones, with approximately 93% as singletons. This specimen consisted of peripheral blood, obtained after pregnancy. The origin of this receptor is a female donor with multiple sclerosis, enrolled in a pregnancy study. This chain joins TRBV9 and TRBJ1-2, with 7 positions matching TRBD1. CDR3 loop: CASSAPAGGIGYTF. CDR3 coding DNA: TGTGCCAGCAGCGCCCCGGCAGGGGGTATTGGCTACACCTTC.